The clone carrying this T cell receptor (beta chain) came up many times. As yet, its antigen is unknown. The data stem from a study of early T cells in non-severe SARS-CoV-2 infection. Whole-study context: Alpha and beta chains were unpaired, from unsorted whole-blood bulk RNA.

Findings and caveats of the study: CD4 and private specificities were missed by VDJdb matching, which favored anti-spike CD8 responses.

Separate cDNA molecules each had unique molecular identifiers attached to them. TCRdb used MiXCR to reprocess the 5' RACE reads, holding one entry per CDR3 protein. The sample includes some 73,000 distinct CDR3 sequences, 9.5% to 15% of them seen just once. Source material: whole blood. The clonotype originates from an adult who was a healthcare worker with PCR-confirmed SARS-CoV-2 infection or an uninfected control (not recorded which).

CDR3 protein: CASSLMTGGSSGANVLTF. CDR3 nucleotides: TGCGCCAGCAGCTTGATGACAGGGGGCAGCTCTGGGGCCAACGTCCTGACTTTC. V gene TRBV5-1 combines with J gene TRBJ2-6; 10 bases map to TRBD1. The germline V gene encodes CDR1 SGHRS and CDR2 YFSETQ. CDR3 length: 18 residues. V shed 1 base and J 0 bases; nucleotides not matched to a gene: 4.